Listed below are T cell receptor beta chains from one sample, sequenced in a study of cytomegalovirus exposure and HLA in healthy donors. Only in-frame clones appear in the TCRdb table, and some are missing; sequencing was by immunoSEQ multiplex PCR. The repertoire includes approximately 150,000 clones, over 75% of them detected once, and 1.9% sits in the top ten. Material: PBMCs. The receptors shown here come from a human donor in good health. CDR3s include the opening cysteine and the closing phenylalanine or tryptophan. Fields, in order: clone size, D gene, J gene, V gene, CDR3 DNA, CDR3 protein. D genes are given only for firm matches. Only part of the rows carry a size: once, few, many, or a class if the clone is expanded.

>-|-|TRBJ2-5|TRBV2
TGTGCCAGCAGGGGGACTGATAAGGCACAAGAGACCCAGTACTTC
CASRGTDKAQETQYF
>-|-|TRBJ2-6|TRBV9
TGTGCCAGCAGCGAGATGGCCTCTGGGGCCAACGTCCTGACTTTC
CASSEMASGANVLTF
>-|-|TRBJ1-3|TRBV6-1
TGTGCCAGCAGAACAGGTTTATCTGGAAACACCATATATTTT
CASRTGLSGNTIYF
>-|TRBD2|TRBJ2-1|TRBV11-2
TGTGCCAGCAGCTTAGACCGGGGGGGGAACAATGAGCAGTTCTTC
CASSLDRGGNNEQFF
>-|TRBD2|TRBJ2-5|TRBV5-1
TGCGCCAGCAGCTTGGGACTAGCGGGGGTGGAGACCCAGTACTTC
CASSLGLAGVETQYF
>-|TRBD1|TRBJ1-1|TRBV15
TGTGCCACCAGCTATCCTACAGGGGCGACTGAAGCTTTCTTT
CATSYPTGATEAFF
>-|-|TRBJ2-1|TRBV10-2
TGCGCCAGCAGGGACAGCTATTACAATGAGCAGTTCTTC
CASRDSYYNEQFF
>few|TRBD2|TRBJ2-5|TRBV2
TGTGCCAGCAGTGAAGGGGGACTAGCGGGGGCTATACTGGGGGAGACCCAGTACTTC
CASSEGGLAGAILGETQYF
>-|-|TRBJ2-2|TRBV7-9
TGTGCCGGAGGGGTGAACACCGGGGAGCTGTTTTTT
CAGGVNTGELFF
>once|-|TRBJ1-5|TRBV2
TGTGCCAGCAGGGACGGGACTTATAGCAATCAGCCCCAGCATTTT
CASRDGTYSNQPQHF
>-|-|TRBJ2-5|TRBV14
TGTGCCAGCAGCCAAGACAGGGCCGAGACCCAGTACTTC
CASSQDRAETQYF
>-|-|TRBJ2-3|TRBV5-6
TGTGCCAGCAGCTTGCTCGGGGAAAAGGGTACAGATACGCAGTATTTT
CASSLLGEKGTDTQYF
>-|-|TRBJ2-7|TRBV10-1
TGCGCCAGCAGTGCCTCGACCGGACAGAACTACGAGCAGTACTTC
CASSASTGQNYEQYF
>-|-|TRBJ1-2|TRBV27
TGTGCCAGCAGCCAATCGACGGGGAGTATCGTCTATGGCTACACCTTC
CASSQSTGSIVYGYTF
>-|-|TRBJ1-1|TRBV2
TGTGCCAGCAGTGACCCGACGCGGGGGTCTACTGAAGCTTTCTTT
CASSDPTRGSTEAFF
>-|TRBD2|TRBJ2-3|TRBV10-3
TGTGCCATCAGCTCCAGGGCCCGCCGGGGGGTTGCCGCAGATACGCAGTATTTT
CAISSRARRGVAADTQYF
>once|-|TRBJ2-2|TRBV7-8
TGTGCCAGCAGCTTACGATTGGCAGGGGCGCGCACCGGGGAGCTGTTTTTT
CASSLRLAGARTGELFF
>-|-|TRBJ2-7|TRBV10-1
TGCGCCAGCAGTGCGGCGGGGAGAGCCTACGAGCAGTACTTC
CASSAAGRAYEQYF
>-|TRBD1|TRBJ2-7|TRBV9
TGTGCCAGCAGCGGACAGGGGAGCGAGCAGTACTTC
CASSGQGSEQYF
>-|-|TRBJ1-3|TRBV19
TGTGCCAGTGCCATAGGGGGATCTGGAAACACCATATATTTT
CASAIGGSGNTIYF
>-|TRBD1|TRBJ1-2|TRBV5-1
TGCGCCAGCTCACCGCGGGGACAGCCATCCTACACCTTC
CASSPRGQPSYTF
>-|-|TRBJ1-1|TRBV10-3
TGTGCCATCACTGGACTTCAGGACACTGAAGCTTTCTTT
CAITGLQDTEAFF
>-|TRBD2|TRBJ2-2|TRBV2
TGTGCCACCGACGGGAGCGGGGAGTACACCGGGGAGCTGTTTTTT
CATDGSGEYTGELFF
>-|-|TRBJ2-7|TRBV6-6
TGTGCCAGCTTCGCCGGGGGAGCAAAAAGGGGTTACGAGCAGTACTTC
CASFAGGAKRGYEQYF
>-|TRBD1|TRBJ1-6|TRBV7-2
TGTGCCAGCAGCTCCCGGACAGGAGGGAATTCACCCCTCCACTTT
CASSSRTGGNSPLHF
>-|-|TRBJ1-4|TRBV5-1
TGCGCCAGCAGCTTGATGGGGGGTGGAGAAAAACTGTTTTTT
CASSLMGGGEKLFF
>-|TRBD1|TRBJ2-7|TRBV9
TGTGCCAGCAGCGTAGATACAGGGGTTTTGCGGGAGCAGTACTTC
CASSVDTGVLREQYF
>-|-|TRBJ1-5|TRBV2
TGTGCCAGCAGTGACAGGGGAAGCAATCAGCCCCAGCATTTT
CASSDRGSNQPQHF
>-|-|TRBJ1-4|TRBV5-4
TGTGCCAGCAGCCGGCTAGGCGGCAGGGATGAAAAACTGTTTTTT
CASSRLGGRDEKLFF
>once|TRBD1|TRBJ2-7|TRBV9
TGTGCCAGCAGCGTAGCTGAGACAGGGTACGAGCAGTACTTC
CASSVAETGYEQYF
>once|TRBD1|TRBJ2-1|TRBV10-2
TGCGCCAGCAGGGGGGACAGAAACAATGAGCAGTTCTTC
CASRGDRNNEQFF
>few|TRBD1|TRBJ2-1|TRBV5-1
TGCGCCAGCAGCCTGGGGACAGACAATGAGCAGTTCTTC
CASSLGTDNEQFF
>-|TRBD2|TRBJ2-5|TRBV5-3
TGTGCCAGAAGCTTGGTGGTAGCGGGGACCCGCGGGGAGACCCAGTACTTC
CARSLVVAGTRGETQYF
>-|TRBD1|TRBJ1-6|TRBV4-1
TGCGCCAGCAGCCAGGTGGACAGGAGCTCCTATAATTCACCCCTCCACTTT
CASSQVDRSSYNSPLHF
>-|-|TRBJ1-2|TRBV27
TGTGCCACCCGGAGGGGGGGAGACCCCTATGGCTACACCTTC
CATRRGGDPYGYTF
>-|-|TRBJ1-6|TRBV21-1
TGTGCCAGCCGCCGAAAAGGTTTGACAGGAATTAACGCACCCCTCCACTTT
CASRRKGLTGINAPLHF
>few|-|TRBJ1-4|TRBV4-1
TGCGCCAGCAGCCTCCGTCGGGGGGAAAAACTGTTTTTT
CASSLRRGEKLFF